A single sample is the source of the 23 T cell receptor beta chains below, sequenced in a study of T cell responses to AZD1222 COVID-19 vaccine. Generated by immunoSEQ multiplex PCR, the TCRdb table keeps only in-frame clones and is missing some. The repertoire consists of about 140,000 clones, with about 92% occurring once and the leading ten covering around 10%. The specimen comprised peripheral blood, sampled after recovery from COVID-19. All receptors derive from an adult who had recovered from COVID-19.

The V call is TRBV7-2, the J call TRBJ2-2; D call uncertain. Germline lookup yields CDR1 SGHTA and CDR2 FQGNSA. Trimming pared 3 bases from V and 4 bases from J, leaving 3 bases between. The CDR3 totals 12 residues. CDR3 loop: CASSFGTGELFF. The CDR3 DNA sequence: TGTGCCAGCAGCTTTGGCACCGGGGAGCTGTTTTTT.

The chain combines TRBV15 with TRBJ1-2; TRBD1 agrees at 9 bases. The V segment lost 5 bases and the J segment 2 bases; nucleotides outside the gene matches: 6. The CDR3 consists of 15 residues. CDR1 and CDR2 from the germline V gene are LNHNV and YYDKDF (reference sequence). The CDR3 region is CATSAGTGKNYGYTF. In DNA, the CDR3 is TGTGCCACCAGCGCAGGGACAGGGAAGAACTATGGCTACACCTTC.

Note on this clone: The junction shows a germline mismatch at one end, possibly a read error. This chain connects TRBV15 to TRBJ2-2; D unresolved. Germline V gene sequence: CDR1 LNHNV, CDR2 YYDKDF (reference sequence). The CDR3 is 15 residues long. DNA for the CDR3: TGTGCCACCAGCAGAGTATTGGGGAACCCCGGGGAGCTGTTTTTT. Amino acids: CATSRVLGNPGELFF. Complete variable domain (other parts from reference TRBV15 and TRBJ2-2): DAMVIQNPRYQVTQFGKPVTLSCSQTLNHNVMYWYQQKSSQAPKLLFHYYDKDFNNEADTPDNFQSRRPNTSFCFLDIRSPGLGDTAMYLCATSRVLGNPGELFFGEGSRLTVL.

A word on this clone: At one end the junction does not follow the germline gene, possibly because of a read error. The chain employs TRBV7-7 and TRBJ2-5; no firm D call. The CDR3 contains 13 residues. Germline V CDR1 and CDR2: SSHAT, FNYEAQ (reference sequence). CDR3 loop: CASSLYGQETQYF. The CDR3 DNA is TGTGCTAGCAGCTTATACGGCCAAGAGACCCAGTACTTC.

The chain has TRBV29-1 and TRBJ2-7; D call uncertain. This CDR3 is built from 13 residues. V lost 3 bases, J lost 0 bases, and 9 bases lay in between. Germline values: CDR1 SQVTM, CDR2 ANQGSEA. The CDR3: CSVEWASSYEQYF. For the CDR3, the DNA is TGCAGCGTTGAGTGGGCAAGCTCCTACGAGCAGTACTTC.

The rearrangement uses TRBV27 and TRBJ2-2; no clear D. The V end lost 0 bases, the J end lost 1 base, and 9 bases lay between the germline ends. This CDR3 comprises 16 residues. The germline V gene has CDR1 MNHEY and CDR2 SMNVEV (reference sequence). CDR3 loop: CASSLSGGVNTGELFF. The CDR3 DNA is TGTGCCAGCAGTTTATCTGGCGGAGTGAACACCGGGGAGCTGTTTTTT.

This chain links TRBV27 with TRBJ1-5; D is unclear. The CDR3 spans 16 residues. The ends were cut back, 6 bases at V and 7 bases at J, with 22 bases in the middle. Germline CDR1 MNHEY, CDR2 SMNVEV (reference sequence). CDR3: CASRLYGSSSLQPQHF. The CDR3 nucleotides are TGTGCCAGCAGACTCTATGGCAGTTCCTCTCTACAGCCCCAGCATTTT.

The CDR3 DNA reads as TGTGCCAGCAGTGAATTTCGACAGGGGCGTAACGAGCAGTACTTC. Its protein is CASSEFRQGRNEQYF. This chain joins TRBV6-1 and TRBJ2-7; 8 nucleotides match TRBD1. V shed 2 bases, J shed 5 bases, and the junction held 8 bases outside the gene matches. Germline CDR1 MNHNS, CDR2 SASEGT. The CDR3 loop spans 15 amino acids.

The V gene is TRBV28, the J gene TRBJ2-4; D might be TRBD1 or TRBD2, each matching 7 bases. The CDR3 covers 17 residues. The germline gives CDR1 MDHEN, CDR2 SYDVKM. V lost 3 bases to trimming and J lost 7 bases, with 22 bases between them. The DNA of the CDR3 is TGTGCCAGCAGTTTCATCCCGTGGACAGGAGCGGGGAACATTCAGTACTTC. It translates to CASSFIPWTGAGNIQYF.

The chain carries TRBV7-2 and TRBJ2-2, with 7 positions matching TRBD2. Germline values: CDR1 SGHTA, CDR2 FQGNSA. V trimming: 5 bases; J trimming: 4 bases; junction bases outside the gene matches: 16. This CDR3 comprises 18 residues. CDR3 bases: TGTGCCAGCAGCCGGGGACTACTAGAGCGGGGAATCACCGGGGAGCTGTTTTTT. Protein: CASSRGLLERGITGELFF. Drawing the rest from reference TRBV7-2 and TRBJ2-2, the complete variable domain is GAGVSQSPSNKVTEKGKDVELRCDPISGHTALYWYRQSLGQGLEFLIYFQGNSAPDKSGLPSDRFSAERTGGSVSTLTIQRTQQEDSAVYLCASSRGLLERGITGELFFGEGSRLTVL.

The chain recombines TRBV6-5 with TRBJ1-4; D is undetermined. The CDR3 is 13 residues long. With 2 bases removed from V and 5 bases from J, the gap between germline ends came to 6 bases. Germline V gene data show CDR1 as MNHEY and CDR2 as SVGAGI. As DNA, the CDR3 is TGTGCCAGCAGTTACGCCTCAAATGAAAAACTGTTTTTT. It specifies CASSYASNEKLFF.

V usage is TRBV18 and J usage is TRBJ1-5, with D unresolved. Trimming stripped 6 bases from V and 13 bases from J, with 16 bases between. The CDR3 consists of 12 residues. Germline V gene sequence: CDR1 KGHSH, CDR2 LQKENI. The CDR3 is CASSLREGIQHF. The CDR3 DNA reads as TGTGCCAGCTCTCTGAGGGAAGGAATACAGCATTTT.

CDR3 region: CASYQGAWTDTQYF. The CDR3 nucleotides are TGTGCCAGCTATCAGGGGGCTTGGACAGATACGCAGTATTTT. The chain uses TRBV6-5 and TRBJ2-3, with 8 bases fitting TRBD1. Germline V lookup: CDR1 MNHEY, CDR2 SVGAGI. This CDR3 contains 14 residues. Losses at the gene ends were 8 bases for V and 3 bases for J; bases not matched to a gene: 7.

The gene calls are TRBV28 and TRBJ1-1, with D tentatively TRBD1 (5 bases). There are 17 residues in the CDR3. The germline V and J ends were trimmed by 4 bases and 1 base, with 19 bases remaining between them. The V gene's germline CDR1 is MDHEN and CDR2 SYDVKM. CDR3 nucleotide sequence: TGTGCCAGCAGTTGGAGGGGTTTGGCAGGGACGAACACTGAAGCTTTCTTT. It specifies CASSWRGLAGTNTEAFF.

This chain links TRBV7-9 with TRBJ2-2; 7 bases fit TRBD1. This CDR3 has 15 residues. Germline CDR1 reads SEHNR; CDR2 reads FQNEAQ (reference sequence). Trimming cost V 4 bases and J 1 base; bases outside gene matches: 3. Here the CDR3 DNA reads TGTGCCAGCAGCTCCTGGACAGGGAACACCGGGGAGCTGTTTTTT. This encodes CASSSWTGNTGELFF.

Regarding this clone: Within the sample, other DNA sequences also encode this same CDR3. V gene TRBV6-1 combines with J gene TRBJ1-5; D not resolved. Germline V gives CDR1 MNHNS, CDR2 SASEGT. Trimming stripped 0 bases from V and 3 bases from J, with 3 bases between. The CDR3 loop spans 13 amino acids. CDR3 sequence (DNA): TGTGCCAGCAGTGAAGCCGCCAATCAGCCCCAGCATTTT. Encoded protein: CASSEAANQPQHF.

The chain employs TRBV28 and TRBJ1-2; no reliable D call. The CDR3 loop spans 15 amino acids. Germline CDR1 MDHEN, CDR2 SYDVKM. V lost 4 bases and J lost 4, with 16 bases in between. CDR3 residues: CASSSLTVLVYGYTF. CDR3 in DNA: TGTGCCAGCAGTTCCCTCACCGTCCTGGTCTATGGCTACACCTTC.

The chain joins TRBV15 to TRBJ1-5, with 7 bases identical to TRBD1. V shed 0 bases and J 2 bases; nucleotides not matched to a gene: 10. CDR1 and CDR2 from the germline V gene are LNHNV and YYDKDF (reference sequence). This CDR3 comprises 18 residues. This chain's CDR3 is CATSRDSNTGVGNQPQHF. In DNA, the CDR3 is TGTGCCACCAGCAGAGATTCGAACACAGGGGTTGGCAATCAGCCCCAGCATTTT. Full variable domain (missing parts from reference TRBV15 and TRBJ1-5): DAMVIQNPRYQVTQFGKPVTLSCSQTLNHNVMYWYQQKSSQAPKLLFHYYDKDFNNEADTPDNFQSRRPNTSFCFLDIRSPGLGDTAMYLCATSRDSNTGVGNQPQHFGDGTRLSIL.

This chain connects TRBV9 to TRBJ2-3; D remains ambiguous. Germline CDR1 and CDR2: SGDLS and YYNGEE. Deletions cut 4 bases from V and 1 base from J, with 7 bases between. This CDR3 has 13 amino acids. CDR3 amino acids: CASSLRGTDTQYF. In nucleotides, the CDR3 is TGTGCCAGCAGCTTACGGGGCACAGATACGCAGTATTTT.

The CDR3 region is CASMGSPREPSPLHF. For the CDR3, the DNA is TGTGCCAGCATGGGGTCCCCCAGGGAACCTTCACCCCTCCACTTT. The rearrangement joins TRBV4-2 to TRBJ1-6; perhaps TRBD1 as D (5 bases). Germline lookup yields CDR1 LGHNA and CDR2 YNFKEQ. Deletions cut 7 bases from V and 9 bases from J, with 19 bases between. This CDR3 spans 15 amino acids.

J is TRBJ1-5 and V is TRBV28; TRBD1 might be the D (6 bases). The V end was cut by 4 bases, the J end by 5 bases, with 15 bases between. This CDR3 has 15 amino acids. Germline V lookup: CDR1 MDHEN, CDR2 SYDVKM. The CDR3 protein is CASSSADRIHQPQHF. The CDR3 nucleotides read TGTGCCAGCAGTTCGGCAGACAGGATTCATCAGCCCCAGCATTTT.

The rearrangement uses TRBV11-2 and TRBJ2-1; TRBD2 matches 7 bases. This CDR3 spans 16 amino acids. Germline V gene lookup returns CDR1 SGHAT and CDR2 FQNNGV. The V and J ends lost 2 bases and 1 base, in that order; junction bases with no gene match: 5. The CDR3 loop reads CASSLRLASSYNEQFF. In DNA form, the CDR3 reads TGTGCCAGCAGCTTACGACTAGCCTCATCCTACAATGAGCAGTTCTTC.

This clone appeared a single time. J is TRBJ1-5 and V is TRBV5-1; D may be TRBD1 (5 bases). The CDR3 totals 13 residues. CDR1 SGHRS and CDR2 YFSETQ come from the germline V gene. V was pared by 3 bases and J by 6 bases, with 10 bases between. The CDR3 bases are TGCGCCAGCAGCTCTCAGGGAGGTCAGCCCCAGCATTTT. This encodes CASSSQGGQPQHF.